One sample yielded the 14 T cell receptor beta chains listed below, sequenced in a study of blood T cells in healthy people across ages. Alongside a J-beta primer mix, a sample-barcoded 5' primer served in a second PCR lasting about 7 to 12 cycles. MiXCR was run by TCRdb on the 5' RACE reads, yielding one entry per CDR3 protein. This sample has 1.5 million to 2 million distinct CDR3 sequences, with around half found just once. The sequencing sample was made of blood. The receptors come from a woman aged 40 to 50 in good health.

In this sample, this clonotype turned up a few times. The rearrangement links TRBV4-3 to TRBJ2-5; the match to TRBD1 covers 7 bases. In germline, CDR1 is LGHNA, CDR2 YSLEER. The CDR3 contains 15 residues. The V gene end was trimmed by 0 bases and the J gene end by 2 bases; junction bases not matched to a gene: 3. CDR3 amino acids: CASSQESRGQETQYF. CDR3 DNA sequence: TGCGCCAGCAGCCAAGAGAGCAGGGGGCAAGAGACCCAGTACTTC.

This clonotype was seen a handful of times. Here the CDR3 DNA reads TGTGCCAGCAGTGGAGGAGGAGGGTTGTACCAAGAGACCCAGTACTTC. Encoded protein: CASSGGGGLYQETQYF. This chain links TRBV2 with TRBJ2-5; possibly TRBD2 for D (6 bases). CDR3 size: 16 residues. CDR1 is SNHLY and CDR2 is FYNNEI in the germline V gene. Trimming removed 4 bases at V and 0 bases at J, with 15 bases between.

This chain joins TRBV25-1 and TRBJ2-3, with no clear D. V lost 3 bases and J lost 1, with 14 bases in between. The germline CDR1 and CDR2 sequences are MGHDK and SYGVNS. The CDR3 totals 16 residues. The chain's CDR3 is CASSDPFWGCTDTQYF. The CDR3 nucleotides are TGTGCCAGCAGTGACCCCTTCTGGGGATGCACAGATACGCAGTATTTT.

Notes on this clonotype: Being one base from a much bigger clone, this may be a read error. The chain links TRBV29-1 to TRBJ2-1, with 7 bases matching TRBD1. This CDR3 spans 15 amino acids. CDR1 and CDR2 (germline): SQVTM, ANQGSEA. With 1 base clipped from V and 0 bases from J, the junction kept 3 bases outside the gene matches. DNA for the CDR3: TGCAGCGTTGAAGCTGCAGGGGGCTCCTACAATGAGCAGTTCTTC. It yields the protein CSVEAAGGSYNEQFF.

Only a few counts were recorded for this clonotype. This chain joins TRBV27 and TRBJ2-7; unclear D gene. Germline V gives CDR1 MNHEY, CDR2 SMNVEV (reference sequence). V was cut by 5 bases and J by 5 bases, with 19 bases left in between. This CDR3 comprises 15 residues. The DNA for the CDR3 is TGTGCCAGCAGTCGAGACTTTGCGAACCCACACGAGCAGTACTTC. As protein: CASSRDFANPHEQYF.

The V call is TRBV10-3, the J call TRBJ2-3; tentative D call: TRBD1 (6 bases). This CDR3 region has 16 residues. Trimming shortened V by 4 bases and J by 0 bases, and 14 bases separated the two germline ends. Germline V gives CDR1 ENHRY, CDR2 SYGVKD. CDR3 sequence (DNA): TGTGCCATCAGTGCACAGGACAGATCTAGCACAGATACGCAGTATTTT. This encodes CAISAQDRSSTDTQYF.

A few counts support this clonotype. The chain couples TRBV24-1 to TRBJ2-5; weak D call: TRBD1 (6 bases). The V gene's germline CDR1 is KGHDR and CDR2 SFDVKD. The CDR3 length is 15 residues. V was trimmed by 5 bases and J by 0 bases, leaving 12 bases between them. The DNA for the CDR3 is TGTGCCACCAGTGGTCTGGACAGAAACCAAGAGACCCAGTACTTC. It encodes CATSGLDRNQETQYF.

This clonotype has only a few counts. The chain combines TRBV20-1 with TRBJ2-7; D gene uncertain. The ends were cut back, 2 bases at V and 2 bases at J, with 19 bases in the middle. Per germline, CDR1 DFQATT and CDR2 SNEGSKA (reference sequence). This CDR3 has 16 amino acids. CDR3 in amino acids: CSARPTLKKEPYEQYF. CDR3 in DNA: TGCAGTGCTAGACCGACGTTGAAAAAGGAGCCCTACGAGCAGTACTTC.

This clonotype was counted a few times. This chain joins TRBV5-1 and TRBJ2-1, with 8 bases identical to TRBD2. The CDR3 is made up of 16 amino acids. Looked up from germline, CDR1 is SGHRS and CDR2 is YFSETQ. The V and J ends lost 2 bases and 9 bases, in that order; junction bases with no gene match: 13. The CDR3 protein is CASSFPTGTREGEQFF. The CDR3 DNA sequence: TGCGCCAGCAGCTTCCCCACCGGGACTAGGGAGGGTGAGCAGTTCTTC.

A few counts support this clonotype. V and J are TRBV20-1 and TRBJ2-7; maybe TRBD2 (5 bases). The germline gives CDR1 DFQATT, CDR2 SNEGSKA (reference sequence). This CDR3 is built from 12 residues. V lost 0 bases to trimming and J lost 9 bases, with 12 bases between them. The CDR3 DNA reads TGCAGTGCTAGAGAAGGTGGGAGAGGGCAGTACTTC. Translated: CSAREGGRGQYF.

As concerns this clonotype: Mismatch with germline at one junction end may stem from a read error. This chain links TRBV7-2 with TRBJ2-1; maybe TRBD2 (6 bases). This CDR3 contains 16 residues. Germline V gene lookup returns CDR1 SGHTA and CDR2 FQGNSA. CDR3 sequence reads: CAGSLAVSRGYNEQFF. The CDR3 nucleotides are TGTGCCGGCAGCTTAGCGGTTTCAAGGGGTTACAATGAGCAGTTCTTC.

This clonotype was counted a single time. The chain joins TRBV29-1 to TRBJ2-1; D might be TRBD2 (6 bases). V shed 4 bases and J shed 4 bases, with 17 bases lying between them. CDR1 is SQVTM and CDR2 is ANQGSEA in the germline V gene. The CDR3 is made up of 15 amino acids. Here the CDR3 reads CSVGRAGRAYNEQFF. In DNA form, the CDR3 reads TGCAGCGTTGGGCGGGCGGGAAGGGCGTACAATGAGCAGTTCTTC.

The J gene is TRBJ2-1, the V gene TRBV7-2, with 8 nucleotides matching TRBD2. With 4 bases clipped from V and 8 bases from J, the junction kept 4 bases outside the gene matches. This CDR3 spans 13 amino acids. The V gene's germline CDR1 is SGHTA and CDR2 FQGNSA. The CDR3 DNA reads TGTGCCAGCAGCTCGTTAGCGGGGTATGAGCAGTTCTTC. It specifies CASSSLAGYEQFF.

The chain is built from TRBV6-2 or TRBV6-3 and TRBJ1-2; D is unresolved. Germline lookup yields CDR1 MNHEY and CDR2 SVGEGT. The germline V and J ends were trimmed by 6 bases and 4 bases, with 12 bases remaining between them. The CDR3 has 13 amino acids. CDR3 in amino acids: CASRTSAGYGYTF. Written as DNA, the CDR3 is TGTGCCAGCAGGACTTCAGCGGGCTATGGCTACACCTTC.